The clone carrying this T cell receptor beta chain has more than one count but fewer than ten. The antigen remains unidentified. RNA transcripts served as the template for amplifying TCR beta CDR3 regions. First-round RT-PCR with HTBI primers amplified the TCR CDR3 region. One entry per CDR3 protein results from TCRdb running MiXCR on the multiplex PCR reads. Among about 290,000 distinct CDR3 sequences listed, roughly 15% were seen once. The sample originates from a study of T cells in Graves' hyperthyroidism and ophthalmopathy. Broader study findings: Ophthalmopathy stood apart from stable hyperthyroidism in a 13 V-J model.

V lost 5 bases and J lost 11, with 12 bases in between. Germline V gene sequence: CDR1 MNHNS, CDR2 SASEGT. The CDR3 covers 12 residues. For Graves' hyperthyroidism to be stable, ophthalmopathy could not progress within 18 months. The TCR was taken from a man aged 25 to 40 with Graves' hyperthyroidism. The gene calls are TRBV6-1 and TRBJ1-4; D is undetermined. What was sequenced was blood. The CDR3 coding sequence is TGTGCCAGCAGTACCACCGGAGGCAAACTGTTTTTT. It encodes CASSTTGGKLFF.